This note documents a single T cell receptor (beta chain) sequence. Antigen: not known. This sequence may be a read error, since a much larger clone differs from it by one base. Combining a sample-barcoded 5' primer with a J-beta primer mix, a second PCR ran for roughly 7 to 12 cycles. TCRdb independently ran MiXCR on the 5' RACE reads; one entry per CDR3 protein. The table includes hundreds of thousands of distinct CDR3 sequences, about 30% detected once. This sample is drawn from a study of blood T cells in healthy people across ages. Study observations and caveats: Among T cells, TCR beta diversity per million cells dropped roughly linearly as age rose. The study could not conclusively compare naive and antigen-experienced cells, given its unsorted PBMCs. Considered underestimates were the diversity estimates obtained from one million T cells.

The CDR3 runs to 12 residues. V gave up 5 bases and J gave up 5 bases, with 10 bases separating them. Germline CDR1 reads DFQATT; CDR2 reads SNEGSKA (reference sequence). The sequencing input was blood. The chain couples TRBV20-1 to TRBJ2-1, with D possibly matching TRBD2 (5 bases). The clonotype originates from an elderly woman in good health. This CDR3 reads CSARRVDNEQFF. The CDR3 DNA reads TGCAGTGCTCGGCGGGTCGACAATGAGCAGTTCTTC.